These T cell receptor beta chains were read from a single sample in a study of blood T cells in healthy people across ages. Each CDR3 protein is one row after TCRdb ran MiXCR on the 5' RACE reads. Among about 680,000 distinct CDR3 sequences listed, about 52% were seen once. The source material was blood. The receptors derive from a woman between 55 and 75 years old in good health. Each CDR3 is given with its conserved first and last residue. The order of the fields is D gene, clone size, J gene, V gene, CDR3 protein, CDR3 DNA. A D gene is named only where the DNA matches it firmly. Clone size, where shown, is once, few, many, or a class for clones that have expanded.

D gene: NA; clone size: few; J gene: TRBJ2-1; V gene: TRBV7-8; CDR3 protein: CASSLASVFQDSYNEQFF; CDR3 DNA: TGTGCCAGCAGCTTAGCATCGGTCTTTCAGGACTCCTACAATGAGCAGTTCTTC
D gene: NA; clone size: many; J gene: TRBJ2-5; V gene: TRBV29-1; CDR3 protein: CSVDRGWQETQYF; CDR3 DNA: TGCAGCGTTGATAGGGGTTGGCAAGAGACCCAGTACTTC
D gene: NA; clone size: few; J gene: TRBJ2-3; V gene: TRBV28; CDR3 protein: CASSFPSASTDTQYF; CDR3 DNA: TGTGCCAGCAGTTTTCCGTCAGCTAGCACAGATACGCAGTATTTT
D gene: NA; clone size: many; J gene: TRBJ2-5; V gene: TRBV7-2; CDR3 protein: CASSLLRRGETQYF; CDR3 DNA: TGTGCCAGCAGCTTATTAAGGAGGGGAGAGACCCAGTACTTC
D gene: NA; clone size: NA; J gene: TRBJ1-6; V gene: TRBV27; CDR3 protein: CASSWGWNSPLHF; CDR3 DNA: TGTGCCAGCAGTTGGGGCTGGAATTCACCCCTCCACTTT
D gene: TRBD1; clone size: NA; J gene: TRBJ2-1; V gene: TRBV2; CDR3 protein: CASSRKDRGQNEQFF; CDR3 DNA: TGTGCCAGCAGTCGTAAAGACAGGGGTCAGAATGAGCAGTTCTTC
D gene: TRBD1; clone size: NA; J gene: TRBJ2-7; V gene: TRBV10-3; CDR3 protein: CAISEKTGTYEQYF; CDR3 DNA: TGTGCCATCAGCGAAAAGACAGGGACGTACGAGCAGTACTTC
D gene: NA; clone size: few; J gene: TRBJ2-1; V gene: TRBV12-3/TRBV12-4; CDR3 protein: CASSPSLGEAEQFF; CDR3 DNA: TGTGCCAGCAGTCCCAGCCTCGGGGAGGCTGAGCAGTTCTTC
D gene: TRBD2; clone size: NA; J gene: TRBJ2-7; V gene: TRBV6-2/TRBV6-3; CDR3 protein: CASSYGPRASGTGEQYF; CDR3 DNA: TGTGCCAGCAGTTACGGTCCTCGGGCTAGCGGGACGGGCGAGCAGTACTTC
D gene: NA; clone size: NA; J gene: TRBJ2-1; V gene: TRBV25-1; CDR3 protein: CASSELDGPASNEQFF; CDR3 DNA: TGTGCCAGCAGTGAATTGGACGGGCCAGCCTCCAATGAGCAGTTCTTC
D gene: NA; clone size: few; J gene: TRBJ2-7; V gene: TRBV12-3/TRBV12-4; CDR3 protein: CASSSRGSSYEQYF; CDR3 DNA: TGTGCCAGCAGTTCGAGGGGGAGCTCCTACGAGCAGTACTTC
D gene: TRBD2; clone size: NA; J gene: TRBJ2-1; V gene: TRBV20-1; CDR3 protein: CSAGTSSHVQFF; CDR3 DNA: TGCAGTGCTGGGACTAGCAGCCATGTGCAGTTCTTC
D gene: NA; clone size: few; J gene: TRBJ2-4; V gene: TRBV6-2/TRBV6-3; CDR3 protein: CASSYSTLRLAKNIQYF; CDR3 DNA: TGTGCCAGCAGTTACTCGACGTTGCGGCTAGCCAAAAACATTCAGTACTTC